One and the same sample provided the 6 T cell receptor beta chains below, sequenced in a study of radiotherapy plus CTLA-4 blockade in lung cancer. Only in-frame clones appear in the TCRdb table, and some are missing; sequencing was by immunoSEQ multiplex PCR. The data hold 75,000 to 95,000 clones, with less than 80% observed a single time. The sequencing here drew on peripheral blood, taken from a patient treated with radiotherapy plus ipilimumab. Every receptor here comes from a human donor with non-small cell lung cancer that progressed on radiotherapy plus ipilimumab.

The count of this clone is one. This chain uses TRBV7-3 with TRBJ2-4, with no clear D. Trimming pared 2 bases from V and 0 bases from J, leaving 8 bases between. Germline CDR1 SGHTA, CDR2 FQGTGA. The CDR3 covers 15 residues. The CDR3 spells CASSLDGRAKNIQYF. CDR3 nucleotides: TGTGCCAGCAGCTTAGACGGACGAGCCAAAAACATTCAGTACTTC.

V and J are TRBV28 and TRBJ2-3; D could derive from TRBD1 or TRBD2 (5 bases each). The V gene's germline CDR1 is MDHEN and CDR2 SYDVKM. The CDR3 is 13 residues long. V was clipped by 9 bases and J by 3 bases, with 13 bases between them. CDR3: CARSRAGTDTQYF. CDR3 DNA: TGTGCCAGGTCGAGGGCAGGGACAGATACGCAGTATTTT.

This chain uses TRBV28 with TRBJ2-4, with D perhaps TRBD1 or TRBD2 (7 bases each). The germline V gene has CDR1 MDHEN and CDR2 SYDVKM. The V and J ends lost 4 bases and 4 bases respectively, with 17 bases between them. The CDR3 runs to 16 residues. CDR3 loop: CASSSGGAGSKNIQYF. The CDR3 bases are TGTGCCAGCAGTTCAGGGGGGGCAGGGAGTAAAAACATTCAGTACTTC.

The chain is built from TRBV7-8 and TRBJ2-1, with 13 bases lining up with TRBD2. V lost 5 bases, J lost 6 bases, and 4 bases stayed unmatched. The CDR3 runs to 15 residues. The germline CDR1 and CDR2 sequences are SGHVS and FQNEAQ. In nucleotides, the CDR3 is TGTGCCAGCAGCACGGGACTAGCGGGACGCAATGAGCAGTTCTTC. It specifies CASSTGLAGRNEQFF.

This clone has more than one count but fewer than ten. The gene calls are TRBV19 and TRBJ2-7, with 7 bases identical to TRBD1. The CDR3 totals 13 residues. The germline V gene has CDR1 LNHDA and CDR2 SQIVND (reference sequence). Losses at the gene ends were 6 bases for V and 3 bases for J; bases not matched to a gene: 5. The CDR3 DNA follows: TGTGCCAGTAGGAACAGGGGAAGCTACGAGCAGTACTTC. This sequence encodes CASRNRGSYEQYF.

The gene calls are TRBV5-1 and TRBJ2-3; 7 bases are shared with TRBD2. Germline V gene lookup returns CDR1 SGHRS and CDR2 YFSETQ. Germline trimming cut 3 bases from V and 0 bases from J; bases unmatched to any gene: 4. The CDR3 has 15 residues. The chain's CDR3 is CASSSSGASTDTQYF. CDR3 bases: TGCGCCAGCAGCTCTAGCGGAGCGAGCACAGATACGCAGTATTTT.